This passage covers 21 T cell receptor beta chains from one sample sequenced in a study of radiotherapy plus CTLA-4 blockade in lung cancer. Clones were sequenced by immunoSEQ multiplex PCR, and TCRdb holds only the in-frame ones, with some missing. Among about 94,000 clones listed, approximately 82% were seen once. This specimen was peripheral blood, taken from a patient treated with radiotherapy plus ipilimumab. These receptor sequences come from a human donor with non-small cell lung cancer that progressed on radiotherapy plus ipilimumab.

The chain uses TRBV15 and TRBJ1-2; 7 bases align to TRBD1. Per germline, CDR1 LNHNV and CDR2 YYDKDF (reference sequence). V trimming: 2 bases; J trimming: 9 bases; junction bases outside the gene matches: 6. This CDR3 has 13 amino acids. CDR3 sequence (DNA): TGTGCCACCAGCAGAAGGGACAGTGGTAGCTACACCTTC. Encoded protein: CATSRRDSGSYTF.

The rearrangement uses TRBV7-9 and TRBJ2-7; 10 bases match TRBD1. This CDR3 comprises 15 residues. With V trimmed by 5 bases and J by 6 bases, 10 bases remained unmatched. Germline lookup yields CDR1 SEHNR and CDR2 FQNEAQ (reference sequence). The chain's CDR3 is CASSPGTGESVEQYF. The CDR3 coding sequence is TGTGCCAGCAGCCCGGGGACAGGGGAGTCGGTCGAGCAGTACTTC. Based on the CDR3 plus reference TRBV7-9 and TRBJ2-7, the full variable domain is DTGVSQNPRHKITKRGQNVTFRCDPISEHNRLYWYRQTLGQGPEFLTYFQNEAQLEKSRLLSDRFSAERPKGSFSTLEIQRTEQGDSAMYLCASSPGTGESVEQYFGPGTRLTVT.

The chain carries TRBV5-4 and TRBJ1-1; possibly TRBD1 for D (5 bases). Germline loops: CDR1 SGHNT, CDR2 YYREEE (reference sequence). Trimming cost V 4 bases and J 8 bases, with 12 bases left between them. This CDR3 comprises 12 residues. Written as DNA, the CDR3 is TGTGCCAGCAGCAGGACACAAGGGGAAGCTTTCTTT. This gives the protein CASSRTQGEAFF.

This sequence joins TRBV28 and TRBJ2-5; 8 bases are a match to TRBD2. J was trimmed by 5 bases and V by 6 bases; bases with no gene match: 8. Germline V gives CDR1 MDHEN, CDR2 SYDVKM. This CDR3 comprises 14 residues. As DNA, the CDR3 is TGTGCCAGCAGCCAGAGCGGGAGCTTGGAGACCCAGTACTTC. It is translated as CASSQSGSLETQYF.

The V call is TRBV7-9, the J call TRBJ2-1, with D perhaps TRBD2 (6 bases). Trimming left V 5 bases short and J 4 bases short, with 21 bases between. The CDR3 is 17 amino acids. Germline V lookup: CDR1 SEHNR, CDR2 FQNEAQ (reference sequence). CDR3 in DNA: TGTGCCAGCAGCCCCTATCCCTCATCTAGCGCATACAATGAGCAGTTCTTC. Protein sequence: CASSPYPSSSAYNEQFF.

The CDR3 DNA sequence: TGTGCCAGCGGAAAGGGGTCGCGGGGTGAAAAACTGTTTTTT. Encoded protein: CASGKGSRGEKLFF. This sequence joins TRBV27 and TRBJ1-4; D may be TRBD1 (5 bases). V dropped 8 bases and J dropped 7 bases, with 17 bases sitting between them. The CDR3 length is 14 residues. The germline CDR1 and CDR2 sequences are MNHEY and SMNVEV (reference sequence).

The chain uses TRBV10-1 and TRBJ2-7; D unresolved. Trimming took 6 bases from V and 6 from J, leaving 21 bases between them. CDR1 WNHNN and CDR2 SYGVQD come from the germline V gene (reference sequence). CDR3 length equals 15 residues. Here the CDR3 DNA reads TGCGCCAGCAGCCAAGAGCCCAACCCTTCGGGCGAGCAGTACTTC. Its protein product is CASSQEPNPSGEQYF.

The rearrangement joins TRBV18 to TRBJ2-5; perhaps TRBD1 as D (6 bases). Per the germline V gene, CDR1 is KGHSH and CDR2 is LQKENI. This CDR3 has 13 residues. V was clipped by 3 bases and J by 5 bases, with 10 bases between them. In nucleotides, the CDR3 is TGTGCCAGCTCACCGGGGGCTCCGGAGACCCAGTACTTC. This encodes CASSPGAPETQYF.

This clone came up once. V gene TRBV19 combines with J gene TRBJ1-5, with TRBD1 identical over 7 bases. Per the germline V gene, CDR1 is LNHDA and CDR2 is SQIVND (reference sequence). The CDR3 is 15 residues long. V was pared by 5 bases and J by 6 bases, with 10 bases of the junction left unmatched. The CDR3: CASSSQGTRGQPQHF. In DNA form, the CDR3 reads TGTGCCAGTAGTTCACAGGGGACTCGGGGTCAGCCCCAGCATTTT.

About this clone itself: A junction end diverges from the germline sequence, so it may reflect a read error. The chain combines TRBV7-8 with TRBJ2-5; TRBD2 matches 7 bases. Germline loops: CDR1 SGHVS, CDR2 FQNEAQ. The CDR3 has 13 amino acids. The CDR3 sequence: CASSLDPAGTIHF. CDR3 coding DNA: TGTGCCAGCAGCTTAGATCCAGCGGGGACCATACACTTC.

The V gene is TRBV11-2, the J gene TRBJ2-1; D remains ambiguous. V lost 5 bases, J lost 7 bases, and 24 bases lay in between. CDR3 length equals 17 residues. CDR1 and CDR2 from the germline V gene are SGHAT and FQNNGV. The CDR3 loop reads CASSQVGSTLFGNEQFF. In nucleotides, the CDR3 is TGTGCCAGCAGCCAAGTTGGTTCTACTCTATTTGGGAATGAGCAGTTCTTC.

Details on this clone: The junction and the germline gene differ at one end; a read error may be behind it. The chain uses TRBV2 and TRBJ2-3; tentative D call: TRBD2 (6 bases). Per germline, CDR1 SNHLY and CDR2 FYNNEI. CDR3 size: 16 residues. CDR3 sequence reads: CANSAMAGSSTDTQYF. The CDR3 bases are TGTGCCAACAGTGCGATGGCGGGGAGTAGCACAGATACGCAGTATTTT. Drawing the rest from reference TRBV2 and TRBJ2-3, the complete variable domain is EPEVTQTPSHQVTQMGQEVILRCVPISNHLYFYWYRQILGQKVEFLVSFYNNEISEKSEIFDDQFSVERPDGSNFTLKIRSTKLEDSAMYFCANSAMAGSSTDTQYFGPGTRLTVL.

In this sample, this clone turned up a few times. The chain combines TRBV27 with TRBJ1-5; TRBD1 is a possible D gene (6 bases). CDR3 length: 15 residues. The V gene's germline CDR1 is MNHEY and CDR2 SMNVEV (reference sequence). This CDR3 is CGTLEVWGANQPQHF. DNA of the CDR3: TGTGGCACACTGGAGGTCTGGGGGGCCAATCAGCCCCAGCATTTT.

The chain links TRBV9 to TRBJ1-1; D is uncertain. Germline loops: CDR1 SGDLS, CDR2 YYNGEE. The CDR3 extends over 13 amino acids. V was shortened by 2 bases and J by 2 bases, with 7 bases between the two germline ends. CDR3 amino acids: CASSVNVNTEAFF. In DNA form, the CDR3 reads TGTGCCAGCAGCGTTAATGTAAACACTGAAGCTTTCTTT.

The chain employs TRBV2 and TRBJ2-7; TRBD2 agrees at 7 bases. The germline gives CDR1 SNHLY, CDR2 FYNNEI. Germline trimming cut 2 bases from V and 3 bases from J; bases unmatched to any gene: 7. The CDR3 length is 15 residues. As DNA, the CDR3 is TGTGCCAGCAGTGAAAGCGGGAACCCAAGCTACGAGCAGTACTTC. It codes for CASSESGNPSYEQYF.

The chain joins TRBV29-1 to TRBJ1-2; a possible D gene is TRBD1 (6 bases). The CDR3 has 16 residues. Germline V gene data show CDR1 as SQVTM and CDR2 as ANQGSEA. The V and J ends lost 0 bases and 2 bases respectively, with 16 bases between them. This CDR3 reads CSVEDLGAGRNYGYTF. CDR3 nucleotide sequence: TGCAGCGTTGAAGATCTGGGGGCAGGGAGGAACTATGGCTACACCTTC.

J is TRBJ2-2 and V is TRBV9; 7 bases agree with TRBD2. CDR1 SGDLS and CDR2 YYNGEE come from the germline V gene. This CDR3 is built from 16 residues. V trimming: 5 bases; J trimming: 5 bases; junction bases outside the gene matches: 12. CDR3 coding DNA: TGTGCCAGCAGATCCGGGACTACCCCAAATACCGGGGAGCTGTTTTTT. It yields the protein CASRSGTTPNTGELFF.

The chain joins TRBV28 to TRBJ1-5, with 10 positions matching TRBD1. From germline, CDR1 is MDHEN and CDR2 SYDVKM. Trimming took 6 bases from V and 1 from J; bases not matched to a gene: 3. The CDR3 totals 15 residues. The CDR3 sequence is CASRRQGASNQPQHF. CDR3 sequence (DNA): TGTGCCAGCAGGAGACAGGGGGCGAGCAATCAGCCCCAGCATTTT.

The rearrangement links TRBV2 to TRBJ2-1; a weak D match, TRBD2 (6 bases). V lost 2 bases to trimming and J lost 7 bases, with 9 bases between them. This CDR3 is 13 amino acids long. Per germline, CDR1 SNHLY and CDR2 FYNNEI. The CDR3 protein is CASSEQAGNEQFF. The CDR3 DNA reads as TGTGCCAGCAGTGAACAGGCGGGGAATGAGCAGTTCTTC.

This CDR3 is CASSYGLGDSYEQYF. The DNA for the CDR3 is TGTGCCAGCAGTTACGGACTGGGTGATTCCTACGAGCAGTACTTC. This rearrangement joins TRBV6-5 to TRBJ2-7; tentative D call: TRBD2 (5 bases). Germline V gene data show CDR1 as MNHEY and CDR2 as SVGAGI. This CDR3 has 15 residues. V was clipped by 2 bases and J by 1 base, with 12 bases between them.

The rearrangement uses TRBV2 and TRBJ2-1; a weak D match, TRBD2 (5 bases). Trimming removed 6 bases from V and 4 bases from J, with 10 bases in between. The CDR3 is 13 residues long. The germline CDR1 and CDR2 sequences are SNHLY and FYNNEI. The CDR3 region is CASRPGIYNEQFF. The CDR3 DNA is TGTGCCAGCAGGCCGGGAATTTACAATGAGCAGTTCTTC.